This TCR beta chain stems from a study of T cell responses to AZD1222 COVID-19 vaccine. Trimming pared 1 base from V and 4 bases from J, leaving 15 bases between. The CDR3 extends over 16 amino acids. Germline-derived CDR1 and CDR2 are LGHNA and YSLEER. Assay used: immunoSEQ multiplex PCR; TCRdb lists only in-frame clones, some missing. The table includes over 100,000 clones, roughly 88% detected once. With regard to this clone: What it binds is unknown.

Study results and caveats: Nearly half of the spike-specific TCRs reportedly recognize variant regions that carry no mutations. Seropositive at baseline were only a handful of AZD1222 recipients.

The clonotype originates from an adult in good health. This specimen consisted of peripheral blood, obtained on day 0 of AZD1222 vaccination. The rearrangement joins TRBV4-3 to TRBJ2-3; D possibly uses TRBD1 or TRBD2 (6 bases each). In DNA form, the CDR3 reads TGCGCCAGCAGCCAAGGAGGGGGGCGAGCCGCAGATACGCAGTATTTT. Translation: CASSQGGGRAADTQYF.